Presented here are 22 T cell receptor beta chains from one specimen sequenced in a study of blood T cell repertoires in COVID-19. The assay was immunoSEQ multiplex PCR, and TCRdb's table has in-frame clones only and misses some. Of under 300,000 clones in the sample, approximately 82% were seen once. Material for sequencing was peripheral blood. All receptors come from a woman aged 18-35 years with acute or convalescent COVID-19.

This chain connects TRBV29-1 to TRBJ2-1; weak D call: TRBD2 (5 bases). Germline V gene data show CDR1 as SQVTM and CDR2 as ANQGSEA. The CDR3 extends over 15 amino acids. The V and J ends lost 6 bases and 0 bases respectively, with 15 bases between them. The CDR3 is CSVAPWTFSYNEQFF. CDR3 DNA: TGCAGCGTGGCCCCGTGGACTTTCTCCTACAATGAGCAGTTCTTC.

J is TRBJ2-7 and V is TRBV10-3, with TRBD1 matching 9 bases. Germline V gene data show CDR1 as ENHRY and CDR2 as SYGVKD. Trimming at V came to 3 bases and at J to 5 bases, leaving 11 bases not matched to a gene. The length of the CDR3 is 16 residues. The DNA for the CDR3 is TGTGCCATCAGTGAAGGGACAGGGAAGGTGGCGGACGAGCAGTACTTC. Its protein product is CAISEGTGKVADEQYF.

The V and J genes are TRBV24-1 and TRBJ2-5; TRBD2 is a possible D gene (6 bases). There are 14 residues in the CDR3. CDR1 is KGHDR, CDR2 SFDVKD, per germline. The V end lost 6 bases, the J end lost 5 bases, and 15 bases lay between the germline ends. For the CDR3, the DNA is TGTGCCACCAGTAGAGGGGCCGGGGGTGAGACCCAGTACTTC. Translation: CATSRGAGGETQYF.

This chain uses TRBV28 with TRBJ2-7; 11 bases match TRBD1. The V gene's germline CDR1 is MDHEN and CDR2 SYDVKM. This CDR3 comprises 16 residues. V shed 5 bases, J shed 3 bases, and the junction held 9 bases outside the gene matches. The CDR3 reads CASSLEGQGGFYEQYF. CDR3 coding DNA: TGTGCCAGCAGTCTAGAGGGACAGGGGGGGTTCTACGAGCAGTACTTC.

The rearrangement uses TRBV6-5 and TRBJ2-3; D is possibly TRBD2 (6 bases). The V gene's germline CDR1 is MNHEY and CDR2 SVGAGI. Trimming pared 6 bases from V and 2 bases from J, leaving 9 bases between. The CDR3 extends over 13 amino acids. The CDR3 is CASRAGSTDTQYF. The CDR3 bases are TGTGCCAGCAGGGCGGGATCCACAGATACGCAGTATTTT.

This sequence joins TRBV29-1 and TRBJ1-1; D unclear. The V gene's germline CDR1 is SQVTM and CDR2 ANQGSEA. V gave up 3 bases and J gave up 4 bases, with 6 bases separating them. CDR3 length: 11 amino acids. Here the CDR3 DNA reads TGCAGCGTTGAGGACTTCACTGAAGCTTTCTTT. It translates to CSVEDFTEAFF. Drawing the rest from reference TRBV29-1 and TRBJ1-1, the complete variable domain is SAVISQKPSRDICQRGTSLTIQCQVDSQVTMMFWYRQQPGQSLTLIATANQGSEATYESGFVIDKFPISRPNLTFSTLTVSNMSPEDSSIYLCSVEDFTEAFFGQGTRLTVV.

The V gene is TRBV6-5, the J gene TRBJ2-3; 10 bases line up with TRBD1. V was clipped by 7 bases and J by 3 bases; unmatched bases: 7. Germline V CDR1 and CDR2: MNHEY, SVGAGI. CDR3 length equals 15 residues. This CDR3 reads CASTRTGGTTDTQYF. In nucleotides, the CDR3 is TGTGCCAGCACCAGGACAGGGGGGACGACAGATACGCAGTATTTT.

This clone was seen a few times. CDR3 coding DNA: TGCGCCAGCAGCTTGGCCTTTAGAGGGACAGGGGGGACCTTC. Encoded protein: CASSLAFRGTGGTF. The chain recombines TRBV5-1 with TRBJ1-2, with 11 bases fitting TRBD1. The CDR3 loop spans 14 amino acids. CDR1 is SGHRS and CDR2 is YFSETQ in the germline V gene. V was pared by 0 bases and J by 14 bases, with 9 bases of the junction left unmatched. The full variable domain, with the rest looked up from reference TRBV5-1 and TRBJ1-2, is KAGVTQTPRYLIKTRGQQVTLSCSPISGHRSVSWYQQTPGQGLQFLFEYFSETQRNKGNFPGRFSGRQFSNSRSEMNVSTLELGDSALYLCASSLAFRGTGGTFGSGTRLTVV.

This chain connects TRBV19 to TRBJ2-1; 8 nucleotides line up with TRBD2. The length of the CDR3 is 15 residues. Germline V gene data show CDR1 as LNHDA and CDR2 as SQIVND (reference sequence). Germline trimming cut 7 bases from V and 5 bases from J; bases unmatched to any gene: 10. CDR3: CASMGAGALDNEQFF. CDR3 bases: TGTGCCAGTATGGGAGCGGGAGCCCTAGACAATGAGCAGTTCTTC. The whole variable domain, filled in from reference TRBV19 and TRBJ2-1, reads DGGITQSPKYLFRKEGQNVTLSCEQNLNHDAMYWYRQDPGQGLRLIYYSQIVNDFQKGDIAEGYSVSREKKESFPLTVTSAQKNPTAFYLCASMGAGALDNEQFFGPGTRLTVL.

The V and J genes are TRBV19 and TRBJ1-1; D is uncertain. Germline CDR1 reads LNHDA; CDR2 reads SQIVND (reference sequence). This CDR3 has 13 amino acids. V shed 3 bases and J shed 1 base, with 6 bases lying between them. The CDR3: CASSIGGNTEAFF. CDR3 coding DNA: TGTGCCAGTAGTATTGGAGGGAACACTGAAGCTTTCTTT.

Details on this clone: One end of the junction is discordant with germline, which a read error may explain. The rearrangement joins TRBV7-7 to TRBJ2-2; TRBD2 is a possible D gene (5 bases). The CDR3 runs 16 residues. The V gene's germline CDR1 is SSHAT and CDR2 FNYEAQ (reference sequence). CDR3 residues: CASSLARTENTGELFF. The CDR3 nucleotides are TGTGCTAGCAGCTTAGCGAGGACTGAGAACACCGGGGAGCTGTTTTTT.

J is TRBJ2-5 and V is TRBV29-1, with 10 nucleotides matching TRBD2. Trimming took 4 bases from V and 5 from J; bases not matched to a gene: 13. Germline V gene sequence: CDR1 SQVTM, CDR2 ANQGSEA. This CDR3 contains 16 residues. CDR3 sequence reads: CSVGGASGRKGETQYF. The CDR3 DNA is TGCAGCGTTGGGGGAGCTAGCGGGAGAAAAGGGGAGACCCAGTACTTC.

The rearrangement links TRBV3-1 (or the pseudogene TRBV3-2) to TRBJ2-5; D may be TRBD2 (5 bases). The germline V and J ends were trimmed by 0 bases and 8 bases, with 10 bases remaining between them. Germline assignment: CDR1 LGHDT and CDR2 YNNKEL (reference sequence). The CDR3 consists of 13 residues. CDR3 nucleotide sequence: TGTGCCAGCAGCCAAGATCGCCCGGGAACCCAGTACTTC. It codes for CASSQDRPGTQYF.

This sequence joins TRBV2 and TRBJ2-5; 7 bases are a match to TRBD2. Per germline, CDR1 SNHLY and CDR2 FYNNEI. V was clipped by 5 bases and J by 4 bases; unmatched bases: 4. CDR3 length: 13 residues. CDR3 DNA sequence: TGTGCCAGCAGTAAGACTAGCCCAGAGACCCAGTACTTC. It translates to CASSKTSPETQYF.

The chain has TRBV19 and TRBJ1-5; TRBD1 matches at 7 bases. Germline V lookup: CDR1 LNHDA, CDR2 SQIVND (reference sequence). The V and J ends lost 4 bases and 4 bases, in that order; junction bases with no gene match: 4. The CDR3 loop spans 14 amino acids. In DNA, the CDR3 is TGTGCCAGTAGTACCCAGGGGGGAAATCAGCCCCAGCATTTT. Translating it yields CASSTQGGNQPQHF.

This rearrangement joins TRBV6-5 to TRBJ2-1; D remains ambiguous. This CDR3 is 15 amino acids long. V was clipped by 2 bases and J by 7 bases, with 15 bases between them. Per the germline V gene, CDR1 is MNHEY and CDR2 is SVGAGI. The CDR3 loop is CASSYISPERNEQFF. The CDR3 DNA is TGTGCCAGCAGTTACATTAGCCCCGAAAGGAATGAGCAGTTCTTC.

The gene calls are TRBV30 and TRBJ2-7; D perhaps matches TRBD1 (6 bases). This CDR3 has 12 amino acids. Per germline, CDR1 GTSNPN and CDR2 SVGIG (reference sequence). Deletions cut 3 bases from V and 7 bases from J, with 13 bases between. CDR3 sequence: CAWSVNRAEQYF. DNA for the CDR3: TGTGCCTGGAGCGTCAACAGGGCTGAGCAGTACTTC. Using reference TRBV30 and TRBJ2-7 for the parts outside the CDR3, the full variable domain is SQTIHQWPATLVQPVGSPLSLECTVEGTSNPNLYWYRQAAGRGLQLLFYSVGIGQISSEVPQNLSASRPQDRQFILSSKKLLLSDSGFYLCAWSVNRAEQYFGPGTRLTVT.

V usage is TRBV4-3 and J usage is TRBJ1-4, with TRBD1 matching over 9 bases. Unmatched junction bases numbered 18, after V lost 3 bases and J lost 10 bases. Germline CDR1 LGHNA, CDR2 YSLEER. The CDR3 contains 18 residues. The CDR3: CASSHPSDRGSLLGKLFF. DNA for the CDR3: TGCGCCAGCAGCCACCCCTCGGACAGGGGATCTCTTTTAGGAAAACTGTTTTTT.

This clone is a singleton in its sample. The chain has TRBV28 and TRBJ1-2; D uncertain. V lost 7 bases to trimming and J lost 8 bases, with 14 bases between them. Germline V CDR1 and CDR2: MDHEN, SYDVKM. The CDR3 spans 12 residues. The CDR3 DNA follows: TGTGCCAGCACCCAAAGGTGGGAGGGCTACACCTTC. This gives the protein CASTQRWEGYTF.

CDR3 sequence: CASSASGGYTF. The CDR3 DNA is TGTGCCAGCAGTGCCTCAGGAGGCTACACCTTC. The rearrangement joins TRBV12-3 or TRBV12-4 to TRBJ1-2; no firm D call. V was cut by 5 bases and J by 8 bases, with 9 bases left in between. The CDR3 contains 11 residues.

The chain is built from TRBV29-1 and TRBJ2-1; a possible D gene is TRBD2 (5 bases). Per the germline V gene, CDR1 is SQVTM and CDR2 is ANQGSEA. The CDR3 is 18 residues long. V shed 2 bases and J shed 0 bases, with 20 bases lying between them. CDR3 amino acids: CSVESPTLSGYSYNEQFF. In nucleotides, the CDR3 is TGCAGCGTTGAAAGCCCCACCTTGAGCGGTTACTCCTACAATGAGCAGTTCTTC.

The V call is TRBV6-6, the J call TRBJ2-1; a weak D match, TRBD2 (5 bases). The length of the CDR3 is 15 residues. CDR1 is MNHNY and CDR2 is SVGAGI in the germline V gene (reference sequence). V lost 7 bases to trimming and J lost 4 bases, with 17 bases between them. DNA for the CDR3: TGTGCCAGCAACCCCGGGATAGCTGGGTACAATGAGCAGTTCTTC. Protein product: CASNPGIAGYNEQFF.